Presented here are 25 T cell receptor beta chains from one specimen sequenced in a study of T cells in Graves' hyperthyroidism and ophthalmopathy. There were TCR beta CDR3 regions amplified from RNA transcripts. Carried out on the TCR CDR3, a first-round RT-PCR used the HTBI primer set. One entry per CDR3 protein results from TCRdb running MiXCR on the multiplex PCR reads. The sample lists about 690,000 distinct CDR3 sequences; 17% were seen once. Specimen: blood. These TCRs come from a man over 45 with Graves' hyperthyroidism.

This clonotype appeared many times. CDR3 protein: CASSPLRDFNQPQHF. The CDR3 region has the DNA TGTGCCAGCAGTCCGCTTAGGGACTTTAATCAGCCCCAGCATTTT. The rearrangement joins TRBV28 to TRBJ1-5, with a possible D match to TRBD1 (5 bases). The CDR3 consists of 15 residues. Looked up from germline, CDR1 is MDHEN and CDR2 is SYDVKM. The germline V and J ends were trimmed by 5 bases and 4 bases, with 15 bases remaining between them.

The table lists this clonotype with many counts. In nucleotides, the CDR3 is TGTGCCAGCAGTATTGTTACAGCCACTGAAGCTTTCTTT. It specifies CASSIVTATEAFF. The gene calls are TRBV6-1 and TRBJ1-1; no reliable D call. Trimming took off 5 bases at V and 4 bases at J, with 11 bases between the two ends. The CDR3 spans 13 residues. CDR1 is MNHNS, CDR2 SASEGT, per germline.

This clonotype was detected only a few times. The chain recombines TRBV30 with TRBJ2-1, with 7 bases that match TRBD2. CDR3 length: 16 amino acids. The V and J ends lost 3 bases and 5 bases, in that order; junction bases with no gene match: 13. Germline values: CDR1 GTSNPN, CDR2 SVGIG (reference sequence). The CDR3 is CAWRGHTAGEDNEQFF. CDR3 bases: TGTGCCTGGAGGGGTCATACGGCGGGAGAGGACAATGAGCAGTTCTTC.

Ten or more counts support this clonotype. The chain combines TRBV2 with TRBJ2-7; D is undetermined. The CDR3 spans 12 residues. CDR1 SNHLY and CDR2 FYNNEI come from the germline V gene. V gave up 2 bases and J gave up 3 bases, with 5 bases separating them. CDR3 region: CASSETDYEQYF. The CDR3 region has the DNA TGTGCCAGCAGTGAAACGGACTACGAGCAGTACTTC.

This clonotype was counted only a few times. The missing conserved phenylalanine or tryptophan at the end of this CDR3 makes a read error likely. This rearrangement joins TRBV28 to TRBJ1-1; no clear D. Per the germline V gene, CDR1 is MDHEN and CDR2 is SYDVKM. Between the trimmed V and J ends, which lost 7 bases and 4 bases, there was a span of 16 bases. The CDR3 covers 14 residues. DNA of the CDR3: TGTGCCAGCACCTTAAGTTCTGGAGTCACTGAAGCTTTCTCT. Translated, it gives CASTLSSGVTEAFS.

CDR3 in DNA: TGTGCCAGCAGTGAAGCTCCGGCTAGCGGGTACAAGCAGTACTTC. It is translated as CASSEAPASGYKQYF. This chain uses TRBV6-1 with TRBJ2-7, with 8 bases that match TRBD2. The V and J ends lost 0 bases and 8 bases, in that order; junction bases with no gene match: 9. The CDR3 contains 15 residues. Germline CDR1 and CDR2: MNHNS and SASEGT.

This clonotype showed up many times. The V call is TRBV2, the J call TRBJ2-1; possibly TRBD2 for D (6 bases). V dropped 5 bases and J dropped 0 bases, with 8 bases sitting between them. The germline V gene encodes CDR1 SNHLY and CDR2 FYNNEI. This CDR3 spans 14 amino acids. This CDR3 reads CASSRRDSYNEQFF. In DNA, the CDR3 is TGTGCCAGCAGTAGGAGGGACTCCTACAATGAGCAGTTCTTC.

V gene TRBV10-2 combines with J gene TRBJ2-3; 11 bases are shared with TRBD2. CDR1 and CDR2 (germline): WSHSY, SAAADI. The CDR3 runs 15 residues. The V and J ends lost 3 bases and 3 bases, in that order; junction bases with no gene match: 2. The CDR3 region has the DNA TGCGCCAGCAGTGAACCTAGCGGGAGGACAGATACGCAGTATTTT. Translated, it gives CASSEPSGRTDTQYF.

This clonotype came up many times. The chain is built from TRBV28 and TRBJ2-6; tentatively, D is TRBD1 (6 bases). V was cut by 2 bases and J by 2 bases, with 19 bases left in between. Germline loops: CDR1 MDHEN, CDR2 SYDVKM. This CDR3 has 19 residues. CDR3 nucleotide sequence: TGTGCCAGCAGTTTAAAATTCTCCAGGGGCTTGGCTGGGGCCAACGTCCTGACTTTC. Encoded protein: CASSLKFSRGLAGANVLTF.

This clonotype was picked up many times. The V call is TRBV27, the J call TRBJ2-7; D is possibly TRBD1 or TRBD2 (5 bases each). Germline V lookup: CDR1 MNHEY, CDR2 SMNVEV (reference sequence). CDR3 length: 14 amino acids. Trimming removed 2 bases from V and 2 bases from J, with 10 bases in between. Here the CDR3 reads CASSLGDGAYEQYF. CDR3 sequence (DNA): TGTGCCAGCAGTTTAGGGGACGGAGCCTACGAGCAGTACTTC.

The CDR3 sequence is CSARGGGGRMNEQFF. The CDR3 coding sequence is TGCAGTGCTAGAGGGGGGGGCGGGAGGATGAATGAGCAGTTCTTC. The rearrangement uses TRBV20-1 and TRBJ2-1; 8 bases are a match to TRBD2. The CDR3 contains 15 residues. Trimming took 1 base from V and 7 from J; bases not matched to a gene: 9. CDR1 and CDR2 (germline): DFQATT, SNEGSKA (reference sequence).

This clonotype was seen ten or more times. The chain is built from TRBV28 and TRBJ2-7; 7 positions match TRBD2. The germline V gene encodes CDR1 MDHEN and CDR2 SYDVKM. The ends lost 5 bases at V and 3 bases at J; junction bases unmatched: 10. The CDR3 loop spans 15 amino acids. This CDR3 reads CASSTGGVGNYEQYF. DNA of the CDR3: TGTGCCAGCAGTACGGGGGGTGTGGGGAACTACGAGCAGTACTTC.

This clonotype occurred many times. In DNA form, the CDR3 reads TGTGCCAGCAGCTTATACCCGGGGCTAAACTACGAGCAGTACTTC. It encodes CASSLYPGLNYEQYF. The J gene is TRBJ2-7, the V gene TRBV11-2; the D call may be TRBD1 or TRBD2 (5 bases each). Trimming took off 2 bases at V and 3 bases at J, with 14 bases between the two ends. Germline-derived CDR1 and CDR2 are SGHAT and FQNNGV. The CDR3 length is 15 residues.

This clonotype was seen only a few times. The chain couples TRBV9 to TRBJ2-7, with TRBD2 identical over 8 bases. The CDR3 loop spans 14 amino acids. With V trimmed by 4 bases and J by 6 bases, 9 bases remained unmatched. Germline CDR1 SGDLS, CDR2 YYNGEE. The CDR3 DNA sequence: TGTGCCAGCAGCCCATCTAGCGGGCTGCGCGAGCAGTACTTC. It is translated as CASSPSSGLREQYF.

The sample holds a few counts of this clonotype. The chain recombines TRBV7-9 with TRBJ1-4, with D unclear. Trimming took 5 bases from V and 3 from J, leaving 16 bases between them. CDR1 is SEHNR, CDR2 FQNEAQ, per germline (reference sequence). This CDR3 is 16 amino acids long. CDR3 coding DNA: TGTGCCAGCAGCCGCACGGCGGATGGAGCTAATGAAAAACTGTTTTTT. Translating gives CASSRTADGANEKLFF.

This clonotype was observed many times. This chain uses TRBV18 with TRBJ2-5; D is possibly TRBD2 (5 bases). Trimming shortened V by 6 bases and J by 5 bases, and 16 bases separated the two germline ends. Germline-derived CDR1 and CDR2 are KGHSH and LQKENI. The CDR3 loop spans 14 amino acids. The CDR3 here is CASSTAEGAETQYF. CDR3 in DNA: TGTGCCAGCTCTACGGCCGAGGGCGCGGAGACCCAGTACTTC. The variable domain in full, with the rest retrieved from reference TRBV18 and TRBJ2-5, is NAGVMQNPRHLVRRRGQEARLRCSPMKGHSHVYWYRQLPEEGLKFMVYLQKENIIDESGMPKERFSAEFPKEGPSILRIQQVVRGDSAAYFCASSTAEGAETQYFGPGTRLLVL.

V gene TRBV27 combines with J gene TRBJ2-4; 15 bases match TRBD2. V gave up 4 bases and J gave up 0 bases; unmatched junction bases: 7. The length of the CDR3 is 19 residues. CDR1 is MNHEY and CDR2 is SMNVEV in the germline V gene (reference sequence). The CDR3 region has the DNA TGTGCCAGCAGTTCACTGGGACTAGCGGGAGGACTAGCCAAAAACATTCAGTACTTC. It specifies CASSSLGLAGGLAKNIQYF.

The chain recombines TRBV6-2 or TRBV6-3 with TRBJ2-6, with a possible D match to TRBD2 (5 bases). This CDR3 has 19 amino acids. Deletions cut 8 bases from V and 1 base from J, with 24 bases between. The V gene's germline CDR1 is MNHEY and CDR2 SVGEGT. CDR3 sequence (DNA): TGTGCCAGCTACCCGACCGTATGGGAGTCTAGATCTGGGGCCAACGTCCTGACTTTC. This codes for CASYPTVWESRSGANVLTF.

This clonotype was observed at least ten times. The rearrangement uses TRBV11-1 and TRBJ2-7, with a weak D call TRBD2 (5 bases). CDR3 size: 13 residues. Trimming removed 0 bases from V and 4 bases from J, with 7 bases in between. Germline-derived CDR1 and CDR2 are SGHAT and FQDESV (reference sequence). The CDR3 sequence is CASSLARRYEQYF. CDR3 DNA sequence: TGTGCCAGCAGCTTAGCCAGGAGGTACGAGCAGTACTTC.

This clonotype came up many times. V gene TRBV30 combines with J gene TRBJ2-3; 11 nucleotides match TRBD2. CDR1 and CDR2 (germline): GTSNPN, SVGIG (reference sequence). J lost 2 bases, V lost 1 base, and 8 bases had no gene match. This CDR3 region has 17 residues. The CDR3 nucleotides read TGTGCCTGGAGTGAACCGTGGACTAGCGGGTTCACAGATACGCAGTATTTT. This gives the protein CAWSEPWTSGFTDTQYF.

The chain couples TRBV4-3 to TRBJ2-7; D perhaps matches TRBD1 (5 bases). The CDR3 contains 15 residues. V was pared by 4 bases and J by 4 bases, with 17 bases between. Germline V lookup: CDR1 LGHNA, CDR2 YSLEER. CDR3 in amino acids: CASSLSDNDKYEQYF. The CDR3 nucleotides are TGCGCCAGCAGCCTGTCGGACAACGATAAATACGAGCAGTACTTC.

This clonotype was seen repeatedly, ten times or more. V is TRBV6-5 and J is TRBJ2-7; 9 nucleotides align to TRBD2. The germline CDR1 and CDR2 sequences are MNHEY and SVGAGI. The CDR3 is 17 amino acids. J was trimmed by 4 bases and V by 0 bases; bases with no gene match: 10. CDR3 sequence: CASSYSFGAGGPYEQYF. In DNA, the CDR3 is TGTGCCAGCAGTTACTCTTTCGGGGCGGGAGGGCCGTACGAGCAGTACTTC.

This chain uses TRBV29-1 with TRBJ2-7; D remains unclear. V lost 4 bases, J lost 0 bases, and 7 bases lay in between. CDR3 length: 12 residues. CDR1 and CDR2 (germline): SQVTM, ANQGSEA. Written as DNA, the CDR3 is TGCAGCGTTGCCGCGGTCTCCTACGAGCAGTACTTC. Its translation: CSVAAVSYEQYF.

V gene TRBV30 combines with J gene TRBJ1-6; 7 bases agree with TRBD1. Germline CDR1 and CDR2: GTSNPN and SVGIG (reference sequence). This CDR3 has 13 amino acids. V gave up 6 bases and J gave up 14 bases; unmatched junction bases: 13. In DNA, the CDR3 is TGTGCCTGTAGCCGGGACAGATATGGGGCCCTCCACTTT. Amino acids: CACSRDRYGALHF.

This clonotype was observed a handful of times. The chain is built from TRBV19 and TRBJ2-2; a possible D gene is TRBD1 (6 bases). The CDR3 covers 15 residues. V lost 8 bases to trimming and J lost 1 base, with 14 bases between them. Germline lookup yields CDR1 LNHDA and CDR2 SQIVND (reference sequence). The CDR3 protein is CASLQNRENTGELFF. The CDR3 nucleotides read TGTGCCAGTCTCCAGAACAGGGAGAACACCGGGGAGCTGTTTTTT.